Listed below are T cell receptor beta chains from one sample, sequenced in a study of T cell responses to AZD1222 COVID-19 vaccine. Sequencing used immunoSEQ multiplex PCR; TCRdb keeps in-frame clones, though not all of them. The table shows about 110,000 clones, with 87% occurring only once. Sequences were derived from peripheral blood, sampled on day 0 of AZD1222 vaccination. The source of these receptors is an adult in good health. The CDR3 runs from the conserved cysteine through the conserved F or W. A D gene is named only where the DNA matches it firmly. Some rows mark clone size as missing; the rest say once, few, many or name a class of expanded clone.

V gene	J gene	D gene	CDR3 length	clone size	CDR3 DNA	CDR3 protein
TRBV14	TRBJ1-2	-	15	-	TGTGCCAGCAGCCACACCCTCCGGAACAACTATGGCTACACCTTC	CASSHTLRNNYGYTF
TRBV2	TRBJ2-5	TRBD2	16	-	TGTGCCAGCTGGGGTAGCGGGGGGGCCGGCCAAGAGACCCAGTACTTC	CASWGSGGAGQETQYF
TRBV20-1	TRBJ1-4	-	13	-	TGCAGTGCTAGTTTAGGGACTAATGAAAAACTGTTTTTT	CSASLGTNEKLFF
TRBV15	TRBJ2-7	TRBD1	14	-	TGTGCCACCAGCAGAGATGGGACAGGTGGGGAGCAGTACTTC	CATSRDGTGGEQYF
TRBV11-3	TRBJ2-1	TRBD1	12	-	TGTGCCAGCAGCCATACAGGGGATGAGCAGTTCTTC	CASSHTGDEQFF
TRBV11-3	TRBJ2-7	TRBD1	13	-	TGTGCCAGCAGCTTGACAGGGTTTCACGAGCAGTACTTC	CASSLTGFHEQYF
TRBV29-1	TRBJ2-7	-	13	-	TGCAGCGCCACGGCAGGTGGGATGGACGAGCAGTACTTC	CSATAGGMDEQYF
TRBV3-1/TRBV3-2	TRBJ1-2	-	14	once	TGTGCCAGCAGCCAAGACCCAGGGAGGAGTGGCTACACCTTC	CASSQDPGRSGYTF
TRBV24-1	TRBJ1-5	-	16	-	TGTGCCACCAGTGACCCGACGGGGGATGGCAATCAGCCCCAGCATTTT	CATSDPTGDGNQPQHF
TRBV7-3	TRBJ1-1	-	15	-	TGTGCCAGCAGCCCCGCAGTGCTTTTGAACACTGAAGCTTTCTTT	CASSPAVLLNTEAFF
TRBV2	TRBJ2-1	TRBD2	14	-	TGTGCCACCCAACTAGCGGGGGGACACAATGAGCAGTTCTTC	CATQLAGGHNEQFF
TRBV9	TRBJ1-6	-	14	-	TGTGCCAGCAGCATGAAGGGTGGAAATTCACCCCTCCACTTT	CASSMKGGNSPLHF
TRBV7-8	TRBJ1-6	-	16	-	TGTGCCAGCAGCTTAGAAGGGGCAGGGGTTAGGTCACCCCTCCACTTT	CASSLEGAGVRSPLHF
TRBV27	TRBJ2-1	TRBD2	18	-	TGTGCCAGCAGTTTCTCATCACCCCTAGCGGGAGACTACAATGAGCAGTTCTTC	CASSFSSPLAGDYNEQFF
TRBV4-1	TRBJ2-7	-	16	-	TGCGCCAGCAGCCAAGCCTTGGGCAGGCGCCCCTACGAGCAGTACTTC	CASSQALGRRPYEQYF
TRBV27	TRBJ1-6	TRBD1	17	once	TGTGCCAGCAGTTCCACAGGGGGCGGAGGGTATAATTCACCCCTCCACTTT	CASSSTGGGGYNSPLHF
TRBV14	TRBJ1-2	-	14	-	TGTGCCAGCAGCCAGGGGCAGGGAAATCGTGGCTACACCTTC	CASSQGQGNRGYTF
TRBV9	TRBJ2-2	-	14	-	TGTGCCAGCAGCGTACCGATCTTGGGAGGGGAGCTGTTTTTT	CASSVPILGGELFF
TRBV5-6	TRBJ2-5	TRBD1	14	once	TGTGCCAGCAGCTTTAAGGGGGCGGGAGAGACCCAGTACTTC	CASSFKGAGETQYF
TRBV18	TRBJ1-2	-	13	-	TGTGCCAGCTCGCAGACGGATGACTATGGCTACACCTTC	CASSQTDDYGYTF
TRBV28	TRBJ1-5	-	14	-	TGTGCCAGTCAAAATATCAATAGCAATCAGCCCCAGCATTTT	CASQNINSNQPQHF
TRBV27	TRBJ2-7	TRBD2	14	-	TGTGCCAGCAGTCCTAGCGGGAGGGGTAGGGAGCAGTACTTC	CASSPSGRGREQYF
TRBV6-2/TRBV6-3	TRBJ2-7	TRBD1	12	once	TGTGCCAGCAGTCTACAGGGGAACGAGCAGTACTTC	CASSLQGNEQYF
TRBV29-1	TRBJ2-5	-	13	once	TGCAGCGTTCCAGGGGGGGGGCTAGAGACCCAGTACTTC	CSVPGGGLETQYF
TRBV6-1	TRBJ2-4	-	18	-	TGTGCCAGCAGTGAATTCGAAGGTACTCAGCTAGCCAAAAACATTCAGTACTTC	CASSEFEGTQLAKNIQYF
TRBV7-2	TRBJ1-1	-	15	-	TGTGCCAGCAGCTTAGGGGGACACCTGAACACTGAAGCTTTCTTT	CASSLGGHLNTEAFF
TRBV7-9	TRBJ1-4	-	15	-	TGTGCCAGCAGCTTTAACCATCCGTCTAATGAAAAACTGTTTTTT	CASSFNHPSNEKLFF
TRBV7-2	TRBJ2-1	-	15	once	TGTGCCAGCAGCTACGATGGGCAGGGCTACAATGAGCAGTTCTTC	CASSYDGQGYNEQFF